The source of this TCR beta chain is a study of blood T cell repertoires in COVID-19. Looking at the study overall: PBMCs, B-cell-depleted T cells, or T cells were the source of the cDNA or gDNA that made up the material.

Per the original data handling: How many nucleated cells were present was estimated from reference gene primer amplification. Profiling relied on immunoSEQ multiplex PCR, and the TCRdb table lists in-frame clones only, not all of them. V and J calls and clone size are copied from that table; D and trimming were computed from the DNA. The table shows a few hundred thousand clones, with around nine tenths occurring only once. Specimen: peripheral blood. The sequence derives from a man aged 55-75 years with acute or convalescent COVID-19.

This CDR3 is CASSPDRYNEQFF. The CDR3 nucleotides read TGTGCCAGCAGTCCGGACAGATACAATGAGCAGTTCTTC. V usage is TRBV7-7 and J usage is TRBJ2-1; TRBD1 might be the D (6 bases). Trimming stripped 6 bases from V and 4 bases from J, with 10 bases between. Germline CDR1 is SSHAT and CDR2 is FNYEAQ (reference sequence). The CDR3 is made up of 13 amino acids.